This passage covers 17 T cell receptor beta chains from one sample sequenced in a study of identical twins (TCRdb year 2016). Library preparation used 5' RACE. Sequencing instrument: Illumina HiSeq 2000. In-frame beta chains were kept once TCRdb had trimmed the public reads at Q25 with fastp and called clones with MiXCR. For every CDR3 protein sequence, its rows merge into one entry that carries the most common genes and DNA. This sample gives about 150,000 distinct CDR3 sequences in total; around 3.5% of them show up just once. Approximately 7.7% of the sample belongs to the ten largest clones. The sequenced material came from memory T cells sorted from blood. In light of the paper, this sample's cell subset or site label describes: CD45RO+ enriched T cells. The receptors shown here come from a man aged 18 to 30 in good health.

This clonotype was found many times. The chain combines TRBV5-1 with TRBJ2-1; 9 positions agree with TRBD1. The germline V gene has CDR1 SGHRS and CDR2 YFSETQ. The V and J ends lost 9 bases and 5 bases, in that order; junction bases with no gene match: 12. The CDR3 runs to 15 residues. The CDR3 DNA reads TGCGCCACAGCTCCCCGGGACAGGGAACACAATGAGCAGTTCTTC. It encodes CATAPRDREHNEQFF.

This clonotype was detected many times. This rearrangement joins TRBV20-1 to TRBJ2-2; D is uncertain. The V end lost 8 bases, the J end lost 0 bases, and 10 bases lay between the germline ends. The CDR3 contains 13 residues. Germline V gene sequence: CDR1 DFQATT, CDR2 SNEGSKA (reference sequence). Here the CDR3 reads CSIGSSNTGELFF. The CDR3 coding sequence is TGCAGTATTGGCAGTTCGAACACCGGGGAGCTGTTTTTT.

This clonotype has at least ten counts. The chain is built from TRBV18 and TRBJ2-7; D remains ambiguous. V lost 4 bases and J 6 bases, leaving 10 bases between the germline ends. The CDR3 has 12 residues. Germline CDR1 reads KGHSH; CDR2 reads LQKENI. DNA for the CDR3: TGTGCCAGCTCACTCGACAAGGGCGAGCAGTACTTC. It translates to CASSLDKGEQYF.

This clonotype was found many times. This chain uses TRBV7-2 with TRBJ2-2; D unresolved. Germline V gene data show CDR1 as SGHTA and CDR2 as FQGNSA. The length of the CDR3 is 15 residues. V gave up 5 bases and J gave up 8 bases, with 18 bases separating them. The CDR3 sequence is CASSGARTIHGELFF. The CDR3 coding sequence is TGTGCCAGCAGCGGTGCCAGGACGATTCATGGGGAGCTGTTTTTT.

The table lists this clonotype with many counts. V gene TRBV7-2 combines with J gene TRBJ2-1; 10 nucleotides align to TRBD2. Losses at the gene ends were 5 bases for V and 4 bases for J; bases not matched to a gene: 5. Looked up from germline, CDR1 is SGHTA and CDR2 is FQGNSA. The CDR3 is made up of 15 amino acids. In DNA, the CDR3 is TGTGCCAGCAGCCCCACTAGCGGGACTTACAATGAGCAGTTCTTC. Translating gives CASSPTSGTYNEQFF.

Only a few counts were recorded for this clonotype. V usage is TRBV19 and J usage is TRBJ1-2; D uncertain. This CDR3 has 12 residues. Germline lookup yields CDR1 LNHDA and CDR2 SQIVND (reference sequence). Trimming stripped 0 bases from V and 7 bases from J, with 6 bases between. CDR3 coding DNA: TGTGCCAGTAGTATAGATCTGGGTGGCTACACCTTC. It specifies CASSIDLGGYTF.

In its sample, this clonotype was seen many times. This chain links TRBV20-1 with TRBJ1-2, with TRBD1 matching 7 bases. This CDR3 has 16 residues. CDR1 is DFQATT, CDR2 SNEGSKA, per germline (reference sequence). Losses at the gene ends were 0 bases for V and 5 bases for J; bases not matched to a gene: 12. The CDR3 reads CSARDIIKDRIYGYTF. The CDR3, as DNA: TGCAGTGCTAGAGATATTATTAAGGACAGGATATATGGCTACACCTTC.

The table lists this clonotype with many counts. The CDR3 loop reads CASSLAPSGSGETQYF. Here the CDR3 DNA reads TGTGCCAGCAGCTTAGCGCCTAGCGGGAGCGGAGAGACCCAGTACTTC. The J gene is TRBJ2-5, the V gene TRBV7-2; 10 bases fit TRBD2. Germline trimming cut 0 bases from V and 4 bases from J; bases unmatched to any gene: 5. Germline V CDR1 and CDR2: SGHTA, FQGNSA. The CDR3 runs to 16 residues.

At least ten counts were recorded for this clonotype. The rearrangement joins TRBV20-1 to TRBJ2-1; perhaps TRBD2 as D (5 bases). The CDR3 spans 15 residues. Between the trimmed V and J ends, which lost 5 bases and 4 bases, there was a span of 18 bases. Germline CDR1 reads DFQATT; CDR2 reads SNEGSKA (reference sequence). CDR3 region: CSAPPGRGRYNEQFF. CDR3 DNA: TGCAGTGCTCCCCCCGGGCGAGGGAGATACAATGAGCAGTTCTTC.

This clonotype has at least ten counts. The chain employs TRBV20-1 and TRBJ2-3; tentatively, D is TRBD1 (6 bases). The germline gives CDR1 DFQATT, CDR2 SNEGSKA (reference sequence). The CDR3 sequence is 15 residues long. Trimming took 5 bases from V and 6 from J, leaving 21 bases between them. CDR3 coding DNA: TGCAGTGCTGGGGAGCGAAACCCAAGGGGGGATACGCAGTATTTT. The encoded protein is CSAGERNPRGDTQYF.

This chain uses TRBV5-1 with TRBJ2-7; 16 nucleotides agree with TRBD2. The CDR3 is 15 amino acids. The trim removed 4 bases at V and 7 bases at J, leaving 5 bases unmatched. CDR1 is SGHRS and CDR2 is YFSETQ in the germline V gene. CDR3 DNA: TGCGCCAGCAGCCTGGGACTAGCGGGGGGGCAGGAGCAGTACGTC. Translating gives CASSLGLAGGQEQYV.

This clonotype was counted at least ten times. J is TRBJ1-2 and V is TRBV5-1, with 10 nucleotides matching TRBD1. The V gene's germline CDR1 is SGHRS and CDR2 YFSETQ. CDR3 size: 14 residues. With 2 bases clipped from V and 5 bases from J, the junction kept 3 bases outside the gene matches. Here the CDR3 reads CASSFADRGYGYTF. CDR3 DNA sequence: TGCGCCAGCAGCTTTGCGGACAGGGGGTATGGCTACACCTTC.

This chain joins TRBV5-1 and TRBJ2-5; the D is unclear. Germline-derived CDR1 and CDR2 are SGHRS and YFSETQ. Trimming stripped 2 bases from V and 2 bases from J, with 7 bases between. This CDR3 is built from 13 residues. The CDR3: CASSFTGQETQYF. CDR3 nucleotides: TGCGCCAGCAGCTTCACCGGTCAAGAGACCCAGTACTTC.

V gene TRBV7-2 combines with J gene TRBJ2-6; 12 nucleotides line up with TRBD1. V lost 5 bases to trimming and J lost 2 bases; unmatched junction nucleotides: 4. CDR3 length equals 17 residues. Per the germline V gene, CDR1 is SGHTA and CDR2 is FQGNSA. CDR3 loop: CASSLGQGAPGANVLTF. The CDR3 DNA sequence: TGTGCCAGCAGCCTGGGACAGGGGGCGCCTGGGGCCAACGTCCTGACTTTC. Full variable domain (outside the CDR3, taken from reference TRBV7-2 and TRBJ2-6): GAGVSQSPSNKVTEKGKDVELRCDPISGHTALYWYRQSLGQGLEFLIYFQGNSAPDKSGLPSDRFSAERTGGSVSTLTIQRTQQEDSAVYLCASSLGQGAPGANVLTFGAGSRLTVL.

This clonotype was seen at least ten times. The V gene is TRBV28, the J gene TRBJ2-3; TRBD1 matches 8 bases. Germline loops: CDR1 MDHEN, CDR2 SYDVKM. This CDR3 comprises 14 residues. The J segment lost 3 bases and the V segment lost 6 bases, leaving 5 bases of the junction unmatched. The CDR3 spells CASRAGGTTDTQYF. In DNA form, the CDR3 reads TGTGCCAGCAGGGCAGGGGGCACAACAGATACGCAGTATTTT.

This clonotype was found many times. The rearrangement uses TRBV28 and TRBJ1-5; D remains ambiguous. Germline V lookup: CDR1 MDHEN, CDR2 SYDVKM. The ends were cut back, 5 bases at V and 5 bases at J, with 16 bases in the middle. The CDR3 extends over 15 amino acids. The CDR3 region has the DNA TGTGCCAGCAGTCTTCTATCTCGAGTGGATCAGCCCCAGCATTTT. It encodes CASSLLSRVDQPQHF. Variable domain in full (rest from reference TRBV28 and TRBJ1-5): DVKVTQSSRYLVKRTGEKVFLECVQDMDHENMFWYRQDPGLGLRLIYFSYDVKMKEKGDIPEGYSVSREKKERFSLILESASTNQTSMYLCASSLLSRVDQPQHFGDGTRLSIL.

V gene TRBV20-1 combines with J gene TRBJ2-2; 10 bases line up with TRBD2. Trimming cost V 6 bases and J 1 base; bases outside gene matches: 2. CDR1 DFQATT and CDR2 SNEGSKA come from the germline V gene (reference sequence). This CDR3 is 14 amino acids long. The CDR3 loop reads CSAQREGNTGELFF. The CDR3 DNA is TGCAGTGCCCAGCGGGAGGGGAACACCGGGGAGCTGTTTTTT.